This note documents a single T cell receptor (beta chain) sequence. Antigen: not known. There are 12 residues in the CDR3. Germline V gives CDR1 DFQATT, CDR2 SNEGSKA (reference sequence). With V trimmed by 6 bases and J by 3 bases, 1 base remained unmatched. TCRdb recomputed calls from the 5' RACE reads with MiXCR, one row per CDR3 protein. This sample carries 150,000 to 200,000 distinct CDR3 sequences, 18% of them seen once, and the ten largest clones take around 4.7%. These data are taken from a study of CD8 T cells in ankylosing spondylitis. Points from the study as a whole: Disease-linked clones were reportedly significantly enriched in matched ankylosing spondylitis synovial fluid. Ankylosing spondylitis blood seemed to carry a telltale TCR beta motif made of several highly homologous variants.

Sequencing input: blood, either unsorted or a sorted T cell fraction (not recorded which). The chain links TRBV20-1 to TRBJ2-2; 7 bases are shared with TRBD2. The clonotype originates from a male donor under 30 with ankylosing spondylitis or in good health (not recorded which). CDR3 loop: CSATSYTGELFF. CDR3 DNA: TGCAGTGCGACTAGCTACACCGGGGAGCTGTTTTTT.